This passage covers 32 T cell receptor beta chains from one sample sequenced in a study of cytomegalovirus exposure and HLA in healthy donors. The PCR ran on 60 Vbeta and 13 Jbeta primers. The method was immunoSEQ multiplex PCR; TCRdb's version includes in-frame clones alone and lacks a portion of them. The sample has roughly 140,000 clones, around 79% seen once. Specimen: PBMCs. These receptors came from a woman aged 40 to 50 in good health and CMV-seropositive.

The chain couples TRBV9 to TRBJ1-5; 11 bases agree with TRBD1. V lost 4 bases to trimming and J lost 2 bases; unmatched junction nucleotides: 5. The CDR3 has 16 residues. The germline gives CDR1 SGDLS, CDR2 YYNGEE. CDR3 in DNA: TGTGCCAGCAGCCTTGGGACAGGGGGAGGCAATCAGCCCCAGCATTTT. Its protein product is CASSLGTGGGNQPQHF.

This chain connects TRBV10-3 to TRBJ2-5; TRBD2 agrees at 10 bases. Unmatched junction bases numbered 3, after V lost 10 bases and J lost 1 base. This CDR3 contains 13 residues. CDR1 ENHRY and CDR2 SYGVKD come from the germline V gene. For the CDR3, the DNA is TGTGCCACCCGGACTAGCGGCCAAGAGACCCAGTACTTC. Translated: CATRTSGQETQYF.

With respect to this clone: Other DNA sequences in this specimen translate into the identical CDR3. V usage is TRBV5-1 and J usage is TRBJ2-3; D unclear. In germline, CDR1 is SGHRS, CDR2 YFSETQ. Trimming shortened V by 3 bases and J by 0 bases, and 11 bases separated the two germline ends. This CDR3 contains 15 residues. The CDR3 protein is CASSYNMPSTDTQYF. The CDR3 coding sequence is TGCGCCAGCAGCTACAACATGCCTAGCACAGATACGCAGTATTTT.

J is TRBJ2-1 and V is TRBV14; the match to TRBD1 covers 9 bases. The germline gives CDR1 SGHDN, CDR2 FVKESK. This CDR3 is 16 amino acids long. With V trimmed by 2 bases and J by 5 bases, 7 bases remained unmatched. In DNA, the CDR3 is TGTGCCAGCAGCCAAAGAAGGACAGGGGTGGACAATGAGCAGTTCTTC. The encoded protein is CASSQRRTGVDNEQFF.

This clone came up a few times. The chain links TRBV29-1 to TRBJ1-1; D remains ambiguous. The germline CDR1 and CDR2 sequences are SQVTM and ANQGSEA. The V end was cut by 1 base, the J end by 0 bases, with 6 bases between. The CDR3 has 13 residues. The DNA of the CDR3 is TGCAGCGTTGAAGGAGTAATGAACACTGAAGCTTTCTTT. It yields the protein CSVEGVMNTEAFF.

V and J are TRBV19 and TRBJ1-1; D uncertain. CDR1 is LNHDA and CDR2 is SQIVND in the germline V gene (reference sequence). The CDR3 sequence is 14 residues long. Trimming cost V 3 bases and J 0 bases, with 8 bases left between them. The CDR3 is CASSILRVNTEAFF. The CDR3, as DNA: TGTGCCAGTAGTATCTTGCGGGTGAACACTGAAGCTTTCTTT. Full variable domain (rest looked up from reference TRBV19 and TRBJ1-1): DGGITQSPKYLFRKEGQNVTLSCEQNLNHDAMYWYRQDPGQGLRLIYYSQIVNDFQKGDIAEGYSVSREKKESFPLTVTSAQKNPTAFYLCASSILRVNTEAFFGQGTRLTVV.

This clone turned up a few times. V gene TRBV6-5 combines with J gene TRBJ2-6; D is perhaps TRBD2 (5 bases). CDR1 is MNHEY and CDR2 is SVGAGI in the germline V gene. V was shortened by 7 bases and J by 3 bases, with 7 bases between the two germline ends. The CDR3 contains 13 residues. CDR3 sequence reads: CASTGVGANVLTF. CDR3 DNA: TGTGCCAGCACCGGGGTTGGGGCCAACGTCCTGACTTTC.

There are a few counts of this clone. The chain employs TRBV9 and TRBJ2-1; TRBD2 matches 14 bases. The germline V gene has CDR1 SGDLS and CDR2 YYNGEE. The CDR3 has 16 residues. Trimming took 4 bases from V and 6 from J; bases not matched to a gene: 6. The CDR3 DNA is TGTGCCAGCAGCAGACGGACTAGCGGGGGGTCCAATGAGCAGTTCTTC. This encodes CASSRRTSGGSNEQFF.

This chain uses TRBV5-6 with TRBJ1-1; possible D gene TRBD1, 6 bases. Germline CDR1 reads SGHDT; CDR2 reads YYEEEE. The CDR3 spans 14 residues. The V gene lost 5 bases and the J gene lost 2 bases, with 13 bases spanning the gap. CDR3 DNA sequence: TGTGCCAGCAGTGAGCCGGGACAAAACACTGAAGCTTTCTTT. Its translation: CASSEPGQNTEAFF.

The CDR3 DNA sequence: TGTGCCAGCAGTCCCCAGGGGACCGGGGAGCTGTTTTTT. Amino acids: CASSPQGTGELFF. The gene calls are TRBV6-5 and TRBJ2-2; D possibly corresponds to TRBD1 (6 bases). The CDR3 is made up of 13 amino acids. The germline gives CDR1 MNHEY, CDR2 SVGAGI. Trimming left V 5 bases short and J 5 bases short, with 9 bases between.

The chain carries TRBV9 and TRBJ2-1; 7 bases line up with TRBD1. This CDR3 has 16 amino acids. The V gene end was trimmed by 0 bases and the J gene end by 4 bases; junction bases not matched to a gene: 7. CDR1 and CDR2 (germline): SGDLS, YYNGEE. The CDR3 spells CASSVEPGQKYNEQFF. As DNA, the CDR3 is TGTGCCAGCAGCGTAGAGCCGGGACAGAAATACAATGAGCAGTTCTTC.

This rearrangement joins TRBV5-6 to TRBJ2-1; maybe TRBD1 (6 bases). Trimming took 4 bases from V and 8 from J, leaving 13 bases between them. The CDR3 extends over 13 amino acids. CDR1 is SGHDT, CDR2 YYEEEE, per germline. For the CDR3, the DNA is TGTGCCAGCAGCGCCTCACAGGGTTATGAGCAGTTCTTC. This codes for CASSASQGYEQFF.

The chain employs TRBV10-3 and TRBJ1-2; D might be TRBD1 (6 bases). Trimming shortened V by 7 bases and J by 3 bases, and 21 bases separated the two germline ends. Germline CDR1 ENHRY, CDR2 SYGVKD. The CDR3 is made up of 16 amino acids. This chain's CDR3 is CAINTREGGADYGYTF. The CDR3, as DNA: TGTGCCATCAACACCCGTGAGGGGGGGGCCGACTATGGCTACACCTTC.

V usage is TRBV27 and J usage is TRBJ2-1, with D uncertain. Trimming cost V 5 bases and J 3 bases, with 11 bases left between them. The CDR3 length is 14 residues. The V gene's germline CDR1 is MNHEY and CDR2 SMNVEV (reference sequence). The CDR3 DNA is TGTGCCAGCAGTCGATATAGAATCTACAATGAGCAGTTCTTC. This encodes CASSRYRIYNEQFF.

The V gene is TRBV5-6, the J gene TRBJ1-2; 7 bases agree with TRBD1. Trimming removed 2 bases from V and 2 bases from J; junction bases left unmatched: 3. The CDR3 has 14 residues. Germline CDR1 and CDR2: SGHDT and YYEEEE. The CDR3, as DNA: TGTGCCAGCAGCTTCCAGGGACAGAACTATGGCTACACCTTC. This translates into CASSFQGQNYGYTF.

This clone occurred a few times. This rearrangement joins TRBV5-1 to TRBJ1-1; TRBD1 matches at 9 bases. Germline V gene lookup returns CDR1 SGHRS and CDR2 YFSETQ. The CDR3 contains 14 residues. V dropped 7 bases and J dropped 6; count of bases not matched to a gene: 10. CDR3 coding DNA: TGCGCCAGCCGGACAGGGGCCAATGGAGCTGAAGCTTTCTTT. The encoded protein is CASRTGANGAEAFF.

This chain uses TRBV5-1 with TRBJ2-7; 8 bases fit TRBD2. This CDR3 is built from 15 residues. Germline CDR1 reads SGHRS; CDR2 reads YFSETQ. V shed 0 bases and J 2 bases; nucleotides not matched to a gene: 4. The CDR3 bases are TGCGCCAGCAGCTTGGGGCCGGGGGGGGCCTACGAGCAGTACTTC. It specifies CASSLGPGGAYEQYF.

This chain connects TRBV5-1 to TRBJ2-3; perhaps TRBD1 as D (8 bases). CDR1 and CDR2 (germline): SGHRS, YFSETQ. Trimming removed 2 bases from V and 6 bases from J, with 16 bases in between. There are 15 residues in the CDR3. For the CDR3, the DNA is TGCGCCAGCAGCTTACAGACAGGGGAGGGGGATACGCAGTATTTT. This translates into CASSLQTGEGDTQYF.

This chain uses TRBV4-1 with TRBJ2-3; D gene uncertain. There are 14 residues in the CDR3. Germline CDR1 MGHRA, CDR2 YSYEKL. Trimming took off 1 base at V and 12 bases at J, with 17 bases between the two ends. CDR3 DNA sequence: TGCGCCAGCAGCCAAGTAGTTTTGGGCAGACCACAGTATTTT. Protein sequence: CASSQVVLGRPQYF.

This chain uses TRBV4-1 with TRBJ2-2; D ambiguous. Between the trimmed V and J ends, which lost 1 base and 6 bases, there was a span of 21 bases. CDR1 and CDR2 (germline): MGHRA, YSYEKL. CDR3 size: 18 residues. CDR3 nucleotide sequence: TGCGCCAGCAGCCAAGGCCAGGCGACAATTAAAGGATCCGGGGAGCTGTTTTTT. Protein product: CASSQGQATIKGSGELFF.

Notes on this clone: Other DNA variants within this sample encode the same CDR3. CDR3 sequence (DNA): TGTGCCAGTAGCACAGCGGGGGGCCAAGAGACCCAGTACTTC. It specifies CASSTAGGQETQYF. V and J are TRBV9 and TRBJ2-5; 9 bases agree with TRBD2. V lost 8 bases, J lost 1 base, and 6 bases stayed unmatched. CDR3 length: 14 amino acids. CDR1 SGDLS and CDR2 YYNGEE come from the germline V gene.

This chain connects TRBV6-4 to TRBJ2-3, with 8 bases matching TRBD2. The CDR3 is made up of 14 amino acids. J gave up 1 base and V 6 bases, and 3 bases lay outside the gene matches. The germline CDR1 and CDR2 sequences are MRHNA and SNTAGT. CDR3 nucleotide sequence: TGTGCCAGCAGCATGCGGGGGGGCACAGATACGCAGTATTTT. This sequence encodes CASSMRGGTDTQYF.

The rearrangement uses TRBV11-3 and TRBJ1-2; 7 bases line up with TRBD1. Germline CDR1 SGHNT, CDR2 YENEEA. CDR3 size: 15 residues. V was clipped by 4 bases and J by 3 bases; unmatched bases: 8. CDR3 sequence (DNA): TGTGCCAGCAGCTCCTTTTGGGGGACAGACTATGGCTACACCTTC. Translating it yields CASSSFWGTDYGYTF. Drawing the rest from reference TRBV11-3 and TRBJ1-2, the complete variable domain is EAGVVQSPRYKIIEKKQPVAFWCNPISGHNTLYWYLQNLGQGPELLIRYENEEAVDDSQLPKDRFSAERLKGVDSTLKIQPAELGDSAVYLCASSSFWGTDYGYTFGSGTRLTVV.

J is TRBJ2-7 and V is TRBV6-1, with a possible D match to TRBD1 (6 bases). Trimming removed 8 bases from V and 4 bases from J, with 9 bases in between. This CDR3 is 11 amino acids long. Germline CDR1 MNHNS, CDR2 SASEGT. The CDR3 reads CASGGLYEQYF. As DNA, the CDR3 is TGTGCCAGCGGGGGCCTGTACGAGCAGTACTTC.

The CDR3 here is CASSLVGNTGELFF. The CDR3 region has the DNA TGTGCCAGCAGCTTAGTCGGGAACACCGGGGAGCTGTTTTTT. The chain carries TRBV11-2 and TRBJ2-2; no definite D call. The CDR3 is 14 amino acids. Trimming took off 1 base at V and 1 base at J, with 4 bases between the two ends. CDR1 is SGHAT and CDR2 is FQNNGV in the germline V gene.

The CDR3 DNA is TGCGCCAGCAGCCGGGGACAGGGCCAGGTAATGGATGGCTACACCTTC. This translates into CASSRGQGQVMDGYTF. The rearrangement uses TRBV4-1 and TRBJ1-2, with TRBD1 matching over 9 bases. In germline, CDR1 is MGHRA, CDR2 YSYEKL. The length of the CDR3 is 16 residues. V trimming: 4 bases; J trimming: 6 bases; junction bases outside the gene matches: 12.

The V call is TRBV6-6, the J call TRBJ1-3, with TRBD1 identical over 7 bases. This CDR3 comprises 16 residues. Germline CDR1 is MNHNY and CDR2 is SVGAGI (reference sequence). V shed 4 bases and J 0 bases; nucleotides not matched to a gene: 6. The DNA for the CDR3 is TGTGCCAGCAGTTCACAGGGGCCCGGCTCTGGAAACACCATATATTTT. It specifies CASSSQGPGSGNTIYF.

The gene calls are TRBV11-2 and TRBJ2-5; D is perhaps TRBD1 (6 bases). The CDR3 has 15 residues. Germline V gene sequence: CDR1 SGHAT, CDR2 FQNNGV. The germline V and J ends were trimmed by 1 base and 4 bases, with 13 bases remaining between them. As DNA, the CDR3 is TGTGCCAGCAGCTTAGGGCAGGGGACCCGAGAGACCCAGTACTTC. As protein: CASSLGQGTRETQYF.

The V and J genes are TRBV5-1 and TRBJ2-5, with 8 positions matching TRBD2. The germline V gene has CDR1 SGHRS and CDR2 YFSETQ. The CDR3 loop spans 15 amino acids. The V gene end was trimmed by 0 bases and the J gene end by 4 bases; junction bases not matched to a gene: 5. The CDR3 DNA reads as TGCGCCAGCAGCTTGGGCCAGCTAGCGGGAGAGACCCAGTACTTC. This sequence encodes CASSLGQLAGETQYF.

This chain links TRBV9 with TRBJ2-1; 8 bases are shared with TRBD2. Germline loops: CDR1 SGDLS, CDR2 YYNGEE. The CDR3 runs to 14 residues. The V gene end was trimmed by 4 bases and the J gene end by 8 bases; junction bases not matched to a gene: 8. DNA of the CDR3: TGTGCCAGCAGCCCCGGCGGGGGGCTCTATGAGCAGTTCTTC. It translates to CASSPGGGLYEQFF.

The V call is TRBV7-9, the J call TRBJ2-4; 15 positions agree with TRBD2. Trimming cost V 4 bases and J 6 bases; bases outside gene matches: 7. Germline V gene lookup returns CDR1 SEHNR and CDR2 FQNEAQ (reference sequence). This CDR3 has 17 amino acids. CDR3 amino acids: CASSSGLAGGPGNIQYF. CDR3 bases: TGTGCCAGCAGCTCCGGACTAGCGGGGGGGCCCGGAAACATTCAGTACTTC.

The V gene is TRBV7-2, the J gene TRBJ2-7; TRBD1 aligns across 8 bases. Looked up from germline, CDR1 is SGHTA and CDR2 is FQGNSA. The CDR3 loop spans 16 amino acids. V dropped 1 base and J dropped 4; count of bases not matched to a gene: 9. The CDR3 sequence: CASSLEEGRGLYEQYF. The DNA of the CDR3 is TGTGCCAGCAGCTTAGAGGAGGGCAGGGGGCTTTACGAGCAGTACTTC.